The following is a T cell receptor (beta chain) sequence with its context. The sample comes from a study of CD8 T cells in Susac syndrome. A quantity of about 0.5 to 1 ug RNA underwent reverse transcription using random hexamers. Amplification of TCR beta CDR3 by immunoSEQ multiplex PCR spanned 54 Vbeta and 13 Jbeta. TCRdb re-analysed the immunoSEQ multiplex PCR reads in MiXCR, keeping a single row per CDR3 protein. Of 300,000 to 350,000 distinct CDR3 sequences detected, 92% appear once; the ten largest clones hold approximately 0.065%. Blood CD8+ and CD4+ T cells underwent high-throughput TCR beta sequencing. Treatment-naive patients with stable or active relapsing-remitting disease served as multiple sclerosis controls. Bulk CD8+ and CD4+ cells came from magnetic negative isolation; CD8+ TEMRA by FACS. V trimming: 4 bases; J trimming: 8 bases; junction bases outside the gene matches: 10. The CDR3 runs to 15 residues. Germline CDR1 and CDR2: SGHRS and YFSETQ.

The chain has TRBV5-1 and TRBJ2-3; 10 nucleotides agree with TRBD1. Input material: CD4+ T cells from PBMCs. The TCR comes from a human donor with multiple sclerosis. The CDR3, as DNA: TGCGCCAGCAGCACGGGGACAGGGGCCTTAACTACGCAGTATTTT. It encodes CASSTGTGALTTQYF.